This record covers a single T cell receptor (beta chain). Its antigen is undetermined. This specimen comes from a study of cytomegalovirus exposure and HLA in healthy donors. The PCR contained 60 Vbeta and 13 Jbeta primers. Sequenced by immunoSEQ multiplex PCR; TCRdb stores in-frame clones only, minus some. The sample has about 70,000 clones, and its top ten clones hold 2.4%. This CDR3 has 15 amino acids. Germline CDR1 reads MDHEN; CDR2 reads SYDVKM. Trimming left V 3 bases short and J 5 bases short, with 16 bases between. Study observations and caveats: Sequencing depth roughly uniform across donors was assumed in presence/absence analyses.

The chain is built from TRBV28 and TRBJ2-5, with D tentatively TRBD2 (5 bases). This receptor was identified in a female donor in good health and CMV-seropositive. The sequenced sample was PBMCs. The CDR3 here is CASSFRRSLRETQYF. As DNA, the CDR3 is TGTGCCAGCAGTTTTCGGAGGAGTCTACGGGAGACCCAGTACTTC.